One sample yielded the 12 T cell receptor beta chains listed below, sequenced in a study of shared clonotypes between healthy human individuals. This table comes from immunoSEQ multiplex PCR, and its TCRdb copy is limited to in-frame clones, with some not included. Of over a million clones in the sample, approximately 96% were seen once. The specimen was naive CD4+ T cells sorted from blood. Described subset: CD45RA+ positively selected. These receptors originate from a man in his thirties or forties in good health.

The chain couples TRBV10-3 to TRBJ2-7; 11 bases match TRBD1. Germline trimming cut 3 bases from V and 3 bases from J; bases unmatched to any gene: 7. This CDR3 contains 16 residues. In germline, CDR1 is ENHRY, CDR2 SYGVKD. In DNA, the CDR3 is TGTGCCATCAGTGATAGCAGGGACAGGGGGGTCTACGAGCAGTACTTC. Amino acids: CAISDSRDRGVYEQYF.

This clone was seen once. V usage is TRBV7-2 and J usage is TRBJ1-3; D unclear. The CDR3 has 17 residues. Germline V gene sequence: CDR1 SGHTA, CDR2 FQGNSA. The germline V and J ends were trimmed by 1 base and 2 bases, with 15 bases remaining between them. CDR3 in amino acids: CASSLGPELYPGNTIYF. CDR3 in DNA: TGTGCCAGCAGCTTAGGTCCAGAACTTTACCCTGGAAACACCATATATTTT.

The DNA of the CDR3 is TGTGCCAGCAGTTTACCCAGACTAGCGGGAGTTTACAATGAGCAGTTCTTC. Protein sequence: CASSLPRLAGVYNEQFF. The chain recombines TRBV27 with TRBJ2-1; 12 nucleotides align to TRBD2. V gave up 2 bases and J gave up 4 bases; unmatched junction bases: 6. The CDR3 is 17 amino acids. CDR1 and CDR2 from the germline V gene are MNHEY and SMNVEV (reference sequence).

The rearrangement joins TRBV2 to TRBJ2-7; D is ambiguous. Trimming left V 2 bases short and J 5 bases short, with 22 bases between. The length of the CDR3 is 17 residues. Germline lookup yields CDR1 SNHLY and CDR2 FYNNEI. The CDR3 sequence: CASSERLGGGAPNEQYF. The CDR3 region has the DNA TGTGCCAGCAGTGAAAGGCTGGGCGGCGGAGCCCCCAACGAGCAGTACTTC.

The rearrangement joins TRBV19 to TRBJ2-1; 8 positions match TRBD2. V was clipped by 5 bases and J by 5 bases; unmatched bases: 11. CDR3 length equals 16 residues. The germline CDR1 and CDR2 sequences are LNHDA and SQIVND (reference sequence). The chain's CDR3 is CASSPPGGVGDNEQFF. The DNA of the CDR3 is TGTGCCAGTAGTCCCCCGGGGGGGGTTGGGGACAATGAGCAGTTCTTC.

The chain carries TRBV5-1 and TRBJ2-7, with 14 bases identical to TRBD2. Trimming took 3 bases from V and 6 from J; bases not matched to a gene: 2. The CDR3 sequence is 14 residues long. Looked up from germline, CDR1 is SGHRS and CDR2 is YFSETQ. The CDR3 nucleotides read TGCGCCAGCAGCTCGGGACTAGCGGGAGCCGAGCAGTACTTC. It codes for CASSSGLAGAEQYF. Filled out from reference TRBV5-1 and TRBJ2-7, the complete variable domain reads KAGVTQTPRYLIKTRGQQVTLSCSPISGHRSVSWYQQTPGQGLQFLFEYFSETQRNKGNFPGRFSGRQFSNSRSEMNVSTLELGDSALYLCASSSGLAGAEQYFGPGTRLTVT.

The chain uses TRBV6-5 and TRBJ2-5, with 10 bases lining up with TRBD1. Looked up from germline, CDR1 is MNHEY and CDR2 is SVGAGI. CDR3 length: 15 residues. The V segment lost 7 bases and the J segment 6 bases; nucleotides outside the gene matches: 11. In DNA, the CDR3 is TGTGCCAGCACCACCAACCGGGACAGGGGACAGACCCAGTACTTC. This encodes CASTTNRDRGQTQYF.

The chain has TRBV6-5 and TRBJ1-1; D uncertain. The CDR3 is made up of 15 amino acids. V was shortened by 2 bases and J by 0 bases, with 10 bases between the two germline ends. Germline CDR1 reads MNHEY; CDR2 reads SVGAGI. The CDR3 here is CASSYGEGMNTEAFF. In nucleotides, the CDR3 is TGTGCCAGCAGTTACGGCGAGGGTATGAACACTGAAGCTTTCTTT.

The chain carries TRBV2 and TRBJ1-1, with unresolved D. The CDR3 covers 12 residues. The V end was cut by 7 bases, the J end by 2 bases, with 8 bases between. Germline V gene data show CDR1 as SNHLY and CDR2 as FYNNEI. CDR3 in amino acids: CASMLDNTEAFF. DNA of the CDR3: TGTGCCAGCATGTTAGATAACACTGAAGCTTTCTTT.

The V gene is TRBV27, the J gene TRBJ1-4, with D unresolved. This CDR3 spans 16 amino acids. Germline V CDR1 and CDR2: MNHEY, SMNVEV (reference sequence). V lost 5 bases to trimming and J lost 8 bases, with 21 bases between them. This CDR3 reads CASSKRHHQGGEKLFF. The CDR3 nucleotides read TGTGCCAGCAGTAAACGACATCACCAAGGTGGCGAAAAACTGTTTTTT.

The chain is built from TRBV2 and TRBJ1-2; D may be TRBD1 (5 bases). CDR1 and CDR2 (germline): SNHLY, FYNNEI. CDR3 length: 11 amino acids. The ends were cut back, 6 bases at V and 8 bases at J, with 10 bases in the middle. CDR3 sequence: CASRPEGGYTF. In DNA form, the CDR3 reads TGTGCCAGCAGACCCGAGGGGGGCTACACCTTC.

The chain is built from TRBV6-4 and TRBJ2-1; 11 bases line up with TRBD2. The V gene end was trimmed by 8 bases and the J gene end by 4 bases; junction bases not matched to a gene: 10. This CDR3 has 16 residues. Looked up from germline, CDR1 is MRHNA and CDR2 is SNTAGT. The DNA of the CDR3 is TGTGCCAGCGTGCCCCAGACTAGCGGGAATTACAATGAGCAGTTCTTC. Protein sequence: CASVPQTSGNYNEQFF.